This T cell receptor beta chain was sequenced for a study of blood T cell repertoires in COVID-19. Study as a whole: Nucleic acid was either cDNA or gDNA, and it came from T cells, B-cell-depleted T cells, or PBMCs.

In the authors' methods: Reference gene primer amplification in the assay estimated nucleated cell counts. The assay was immunoSEQ multiplex PCR, and TCRdb's table has in-frame clones only and misses some. The DNA was the basis for D and trimming; V, J and clone size are from that table. The table lists just over 90,000 clones, less than 90% of them singletons, with around a sixth in the top ten. The CDR3 has 14 residues. The germline gives CDR1 SGDLS, CDR2 YYNGEE. After removal of 3 bases from V and 3 bases from J, the junction contained 2 bases not matched to a gene. This chain uses TRBV9 with TRBJ2-7; 11 bases align to TRBD1. Specimen: peripheral blood. This TCR derives from a woman of 80 years or more with acute or convalescent COVID-19. The CDR3 nucleotides read TGTGCCAGCAGCGGGGGACAGGGGGACTACGAGCAGTACTTC. This codes for CASSGGQGDYEQYF.